These 14 T cell receptor beta chains share one sample of origin, sequenced in a study of blood T cell repertoires in COVID-19. Sequencing used immunoSEQ multiplex PCR; TCRdb keeps in-frame clones, though not all of them. The sample has 300,000 to 400,000 clones; approximately 90% are singletons. Sequencing used PBMCs or T cells enriched from blood (not recorded which). Receptor source: a woman between 18 and 29 years old who had recovered from COVID-19.

The chain joins TRBV15 to TRBJ1-3; D possibly corresponds to TRBD1 (6 bases). Per germline, CDR1 LNHNV and CDR2 YYDKDF (reference sequence). There are 14 residues in the CDR3. The V end was cut by 8 bases, the J end by 2 bases, with 13 bases between. CDR3 DNA: TGTGCCACCTCGGAGGGGGGGGCTGGAAACACCATATATTTT. Its protein product is CATSEGGAGNTIYF.

The V gene is TRBV2, the J gene TRBJ2-5; 12 bases fit TRBD2. The V and J ends lost 6 bases and 2 bases, in that order; junction bases with no gene match: 10. The CDR3 consists of 17 residues. Germline lookup yields CDR1 SNHLY and CDR2 FYNNEI. As DNA, the CDR3 is TGTGCCAGCAGGGAGCATACTAGCGGGGGGCGTCAAGAGACCCAGTACTTC. Protein product: CASREHTSGGRQETQYF.

This clone was seen a few times. The chain links TRBV7-9 to TRBJ1-2; 7 bases are shared with TRBD1. The CDR3 has 14 amino acids. V shed 2 bases, J shed 7 bases, and the junction held 7 bases outside the gene matches. Germline CDR1 reads SEHNR; CDR2 reads FQNEAQ (reference sequence). CDR3 residues: CASSLTEGAGGYTF. In nucleotides, the CDR3 is TGTGCCAGCAGCTTAACGGAGGGGGCGGGTGGCTACACCTTC.

The chain joins TRBV4-1 to TRBJ2-5, with 10 bases fitting TRBD2. The trim removed 3 bases at V and 4 bases at J, leaving 8 bases unmatched. Germline CDR1 is MGHRA and CDR2 is YSYEKL. There are 16 residues in the CDR3. In DNA, the CDR3 is TGCGCCAGCAGCCATATAGCGGGGGGTGAGGGAGAGACCCAGTACTTC. It yields the protein CASSHIAGGEGETQYF.

This chain uses TRBV6-5 with TRBJ1-1; D remains unclear. The ends were cut back, 0 bases at V and 1 base at J, with 9 bases in the middle. The CDR3 is 15 amino acids. Germline CDR1 is MNHEY and CDR2 is SVGAGI. This chain's CDR3 is CASSYSRFWNTEAFF. Written as DNA, the CDR3 is TGTGCCAGCAGTTACTCGAGGTTTTGGAACACTGAAGCTTTCTTT.

The rearrangement joins TRBV21-1 to TRBJ1-2; whether TRBD1, the table's D call, matches the DNA was not checked. TRBV21-1 is flagged as a pseudogene. The CDR3 has 14 residues. The CDR3 protein is CASSGAGGHYGYTF. CDR3 in DNA: TGTGCCAGCAGCGGCGCAGGGGGCCACTATGGCTACACCTTC.

Only a few counts were recorded for this clone. The chain's CDR3 is CASIRTGQAYGYTF. The CDR3 nucleotides are TGTGCCAGCATCCGTACAGGACAGGCCTATGGCTACACCTTC. The rearrangement uses TRBV6-5 and TRBJ1-2, with 7 bases matching TRBD1. After removal of 7 bases from V and 4 bases from J, the junction contained 9 bases not matched to a gene. The CDR3 runs to 14 residues. Looked up from germline, CDR1 is MNHEY and CDR2 is SVGAGI.

V usage is TRBV5-8 and J usage is TRBJ2-7, with D perhaps matching TRBD2 (5 bases). The CDR3 totals 14 residues. Trimming removed 2 bases at V and 6 bases at J, with 15 bases between. Germline V gene data show CDR1 as SGHTS and CDR2 as YDEGEE. CDR3 bases: TGTGCCAGCAGCTTAGGTTTGAGGGTGGGCGAGCAGTACTTC. Amino acids: CASSLGLRVGEQYF. Full variable domain (rest looked up from reference TRBV5-8 and TRBJ2-7): EAGVTQSPTHLIKTRGQQATLRCSPISGHTSVYWYQQALGLGLQFLLWYDEGEERNRGNFPPRFSGRQFPNYSSELNVNALELEDSALYLCASSLGLRVGEQYFGPGTRLTVT.

The rearrangement joins TRBV11-2 to TRBJ2-3; 9 nucleotides line up with TRBD2. Germline V gene data show CDR1 as SGHAT and CDR2 as FQNNGV. The CDR3 runs 17 residues. The trim removed 5 bases at V and 2 bases at J, leaving 11 bases unmatched. The CDR3 nucleotides are TGTGCCAGCAGCCCTTATGTACGACTAGCGGTCACAGATACGCAGTATTTT. This gives the protein CASSPYVRLAVTDTQYF.

The chain couples TRBV14 to TRBJ1-6; 7 nucleotides match TRBD1. There are 14 residues in the CDR3. J gave up 6 bases and V 5 bases, and 4 bases lay outside the gene matches. The germline V gene has CDR1 SGHDN and CDR2 FVKESK. In DNA form, the CDR3 reads TGTGCCAGCAGCTTCAGGGGGTCTAATTCACCCCTCCACTTT. This sequence encodes CASSFRGSNSPLHF.

The rearrangement joins TRBV5-1 to TRBJ2-7, with 8 bases aligning to TRBD1. CDR3 length: 15 amino acids. V shed 1 base, J shed 5 bases, and the junction held 8 bases outside the gene matches. The germline V gene encodes CDR1 SGHRS and CDR2 YFSETQ. The CDR3 reads CASSLFPDRANEQYF. The CDR3 coding sequence is TGCGCCAGCAGCTTGTTTCCGGACAGGGCCAACGAGCAGTACTTC. Using reference TRBV5-1 and TRBJ2-7 for the parts outside the CDR3, the full variable domain is KAGVTQTPRYLIKTRGQQVTLSCSPISGHRSVSWYQQTPGQGLQFLFEYFSETQRNKGNFPGRFSGRQFSNSRSEMNVSTLELGDSALYLCASSLFPDRANEQYFGPGTRLTVT.

This sequence joins TRBV10-2 and TRBJ2-1; TRBD2 is a possible D gene (5 bases). The V end lost 3 bases, the J end lost 9 bases, and 6 bases lay between the germline ends. This CDR3 is built from 11 residues. Germline V CDR1 and CDR2: WSHSY, SAAADI. CDR3 nucleotide sequence: TGCGCCAGCAGTGAACTAGGTGAGCAGTTCTTC. As protein: CASSELGEQFF.

This chain joins TRBV19 and TRBJ1-5, with D possibly TRBD1 on 6 matching bases. Germline V gives CDR1 LNHDA, CDR2 SQIVND (reference sequence). The CDR3 loop spans 15 amino acids. With 5 bases removed from V and 6 bases from J, the gap between germline ends came to 17 bases. CDR3 DNA: TGTGCCAGTAGTCGCGACAGGCCGATTGGTCAGCCCCAGCATTTT. Translating gives CASSRDRPIGQPQHF.

This chain links TRBV21-1 with TRBJ2-7; the table's D call TRBD1 went unverified against the DNA. TRBV21-1 represents a pseudogene. This CDR3 comprises 16 residues. CDR3 sequence: CASTQPTGEPYYEQYF. The DNA of the CDR3 is TGTGCCAGCACTCAACCGACAGGGGAACCCTACTACGAGCAGTACTTC.